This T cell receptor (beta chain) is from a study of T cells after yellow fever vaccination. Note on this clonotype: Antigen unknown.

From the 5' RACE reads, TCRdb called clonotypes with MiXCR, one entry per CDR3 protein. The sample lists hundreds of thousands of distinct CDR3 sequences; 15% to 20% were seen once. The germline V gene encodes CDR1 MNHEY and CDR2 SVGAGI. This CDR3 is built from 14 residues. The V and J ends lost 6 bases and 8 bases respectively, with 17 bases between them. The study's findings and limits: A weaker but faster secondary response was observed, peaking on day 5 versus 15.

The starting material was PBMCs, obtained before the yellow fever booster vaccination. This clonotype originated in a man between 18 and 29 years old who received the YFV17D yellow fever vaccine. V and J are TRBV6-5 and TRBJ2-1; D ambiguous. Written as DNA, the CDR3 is TGTGCCAGCAGGAAGGGTGTAGCTGGCGATGAGCAGTTCTTC. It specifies CASRKGVAGDEQFF.